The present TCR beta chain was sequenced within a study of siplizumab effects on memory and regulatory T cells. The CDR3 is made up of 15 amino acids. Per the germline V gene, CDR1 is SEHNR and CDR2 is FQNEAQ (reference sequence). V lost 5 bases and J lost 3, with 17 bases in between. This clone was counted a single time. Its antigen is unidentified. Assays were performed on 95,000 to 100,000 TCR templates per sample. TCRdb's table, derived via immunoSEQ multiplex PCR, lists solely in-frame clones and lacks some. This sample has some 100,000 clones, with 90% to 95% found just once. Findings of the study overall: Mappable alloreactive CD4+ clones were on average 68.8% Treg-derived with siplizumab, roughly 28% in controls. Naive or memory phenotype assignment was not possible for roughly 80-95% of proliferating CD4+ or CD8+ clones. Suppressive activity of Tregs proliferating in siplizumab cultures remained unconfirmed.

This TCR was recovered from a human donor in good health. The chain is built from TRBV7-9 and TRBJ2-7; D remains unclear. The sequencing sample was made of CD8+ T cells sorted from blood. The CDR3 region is CASSPTSRLDYEQYF. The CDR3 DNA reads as TGTGCCAGCAGCCCGACGTCACGGTTGGACTACGAGCAGTACTTC. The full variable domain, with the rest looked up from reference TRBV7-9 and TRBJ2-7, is DTGVSQNPRHKITKRGQNVTFRCDPISEHNRLYWYRQTLGQGPEFLTYFQNEAQLEKSRLLSDRFSAERPKGSFSTLEIQRTEQGDSAMYLCASSPTSRLDYEQYFGPGTRLTVT.